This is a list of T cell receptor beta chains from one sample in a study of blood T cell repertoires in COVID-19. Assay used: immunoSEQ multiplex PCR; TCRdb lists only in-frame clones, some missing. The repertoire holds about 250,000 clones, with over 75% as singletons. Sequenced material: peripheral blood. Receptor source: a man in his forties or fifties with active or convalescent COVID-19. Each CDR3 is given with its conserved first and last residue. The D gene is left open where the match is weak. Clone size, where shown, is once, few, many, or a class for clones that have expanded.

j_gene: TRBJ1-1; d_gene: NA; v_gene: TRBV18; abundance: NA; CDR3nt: TGTGCCAGCTCACCGAGAAAAGACACTGAAGCTTTCTTT; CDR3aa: CASSPRKDTEAFF
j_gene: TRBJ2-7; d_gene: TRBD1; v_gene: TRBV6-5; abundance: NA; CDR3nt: TGTGCCAGCAGCCTCGGACAGGGGATAGGAGAGCAGTACTTC; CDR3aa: CASSLGQGIGEQYF
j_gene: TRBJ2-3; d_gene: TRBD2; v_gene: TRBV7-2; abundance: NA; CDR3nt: TGTGCCAGCAGCTCACGACTAGCGGGAGCGGGTCGTCCAGATACGCAGTATTTT; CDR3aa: CASSSRLAGAGRPDTQYF
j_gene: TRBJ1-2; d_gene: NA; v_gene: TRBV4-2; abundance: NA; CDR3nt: TGTGCCAGCAGCCTCCAGAACTATGGCTACACCTTC; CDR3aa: CASSLQNYGYTF
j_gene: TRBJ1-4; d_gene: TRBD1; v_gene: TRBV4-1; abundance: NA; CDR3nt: TGCGCCAGCAGCCACCAGGGGGCAACTAATGAAAAACTGTTTTTT; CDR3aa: CASSHQGATNEKLFF
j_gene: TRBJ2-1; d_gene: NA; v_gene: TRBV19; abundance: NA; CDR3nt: TGTGCCAGTAGCCACTCGTCGCCTTACAATGAGCAGTTCTTC; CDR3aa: CASSHSSPYNEQFF
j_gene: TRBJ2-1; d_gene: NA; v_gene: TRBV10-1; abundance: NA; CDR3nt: TGCGCCAGTACATACAATGAGCAGTTCTTC; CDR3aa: CASTYNEQFF
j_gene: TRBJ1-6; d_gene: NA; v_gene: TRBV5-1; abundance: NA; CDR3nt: TGCGCCAGCAGCTTTGGTTCAGGGGATAATTCACCCCTCCACTTT; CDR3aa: CASSFGSGDNSPLHF
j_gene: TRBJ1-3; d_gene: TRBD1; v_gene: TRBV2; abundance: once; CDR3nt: TGTGCCAGCAAATTGGACAGGACTGGAAACACCATATATTTT; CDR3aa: CASKLDRTGNTIYF
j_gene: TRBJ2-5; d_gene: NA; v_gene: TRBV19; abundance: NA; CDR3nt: TGTGCCAGTAGTATGGGCGTCCAAGAGACCCAGTACTTC; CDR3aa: CASSMGVQETQYF
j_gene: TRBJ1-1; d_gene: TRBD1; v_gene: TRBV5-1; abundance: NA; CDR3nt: TGCGCCAGCAGAGGCGACAGGGCCGCTAAGGTTGAAGCTTTCTTT; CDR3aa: CASRGDRAAKVEAFF
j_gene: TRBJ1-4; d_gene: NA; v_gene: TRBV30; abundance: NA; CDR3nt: TGTGCCTGGAGTGTCGGGGTGGCGAGTGAAAAACTGTTTTTT; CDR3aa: CAWSVGVASEKLFF
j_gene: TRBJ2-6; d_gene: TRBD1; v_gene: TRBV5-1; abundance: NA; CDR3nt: TGCGCCAGCAGCTTAGACAGGGCCTCTGGGGCCAACGTCCTGACTTTC; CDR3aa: CASSLDRASGANVLTF
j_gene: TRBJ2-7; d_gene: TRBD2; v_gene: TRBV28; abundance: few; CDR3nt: TGTGCCAGCAGTTTAAGCGGGAGGATCGACGAGCAGTACTTC; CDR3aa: CASSLSGRIDEQYF
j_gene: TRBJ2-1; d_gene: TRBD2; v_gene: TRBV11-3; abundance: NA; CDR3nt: TGTGCCAGCAGCTCCTCTCGGGGAGCGGGAGGCCGCTCCTACAATGAGCAGTTCTTC; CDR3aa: CASSSSRGAGGRSYNEQFF
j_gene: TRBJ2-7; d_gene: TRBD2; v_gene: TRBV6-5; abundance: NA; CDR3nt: TGTGCCAGCAGGACTAGCGGTAGTAGGGAGCAGTACTTC; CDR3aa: CASRTSGSREQYF
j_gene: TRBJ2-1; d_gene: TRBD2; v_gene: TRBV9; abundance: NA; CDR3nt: TGTGCCAGCAGCGCCGGGGGGTCCCACAATGAGCAGTTCTTC; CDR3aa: CASSAGGSHNEQFF
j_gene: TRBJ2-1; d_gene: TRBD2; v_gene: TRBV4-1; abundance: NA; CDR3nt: TGCGCCAGCAGCCCAGGCGGACTAGCGGGGAGCAATGAGCAGTTCTTC; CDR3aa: CASSPGGLAGSNEQFF
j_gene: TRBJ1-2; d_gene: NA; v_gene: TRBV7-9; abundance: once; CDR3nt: TGTGCCAGCAGCTTAGGGGGCGGGGTTGGCTACACCTTC; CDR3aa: CASSLGGGVGYTF
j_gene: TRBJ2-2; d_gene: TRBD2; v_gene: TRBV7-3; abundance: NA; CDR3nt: TGTGCCAGCAGCCTTATAGCGGGGACGGCCGGGGAGCTGTTTTTT; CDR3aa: CASSLIAGTAGELFF
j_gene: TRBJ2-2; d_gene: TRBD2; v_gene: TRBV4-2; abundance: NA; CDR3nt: TGTGCCAGCAGCTCCATGAGGGGACTAGCGGGAGTGGCCGGGGAGCTGTTTTTT; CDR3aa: CASSSMRGLAGVAGELFF
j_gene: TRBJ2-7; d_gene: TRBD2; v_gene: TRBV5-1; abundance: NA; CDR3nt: TGCGCCAGCAGAGCTTTATGGGGGACTAACCACTACGAGCAGTACTTC; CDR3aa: CASRALWGTNHYEQYF
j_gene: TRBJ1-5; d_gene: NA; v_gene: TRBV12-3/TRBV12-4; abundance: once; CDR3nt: TGTGCCAGCAGTTTATCCAGGGATCAGCCCCAGCATTTT; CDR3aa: CASSLSRDQPQHF
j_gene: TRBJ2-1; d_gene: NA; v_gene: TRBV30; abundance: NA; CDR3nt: TGTGCCTGGAGTGTAGTACAGCTTCTATACAATGAGCAGTTCTTC; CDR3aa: CAWSVVQLLYNEQFF
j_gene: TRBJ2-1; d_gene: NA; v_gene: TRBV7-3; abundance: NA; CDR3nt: TGTGCCAGCAGCTTGTCAGGAGGAACTTACAATGAGCAGTTCTTC; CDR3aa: CASSLSGGTYNEQFF
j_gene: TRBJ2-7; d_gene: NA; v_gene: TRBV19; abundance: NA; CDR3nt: TGTGCCAGTAGTGGGCCTAGGGGTCCCTACGAGCAGTACTTC; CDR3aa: CASSGPRGPYEQYF
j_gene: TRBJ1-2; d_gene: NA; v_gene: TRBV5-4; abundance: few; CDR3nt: TGTGCCAGCAGCTTGGGGGCAGGGTATGGCTACACCTTC; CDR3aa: CASSLGAGYGYTF
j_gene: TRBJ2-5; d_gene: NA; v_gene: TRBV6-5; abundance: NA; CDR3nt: TGTGCCAGCAGTTACTCAGCCGAAAGGACCCAGTACTTC; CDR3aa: CASSYSAERTQYF
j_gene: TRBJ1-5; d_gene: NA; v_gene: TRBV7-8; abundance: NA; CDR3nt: TGTGCCAGCAGCTTAGATGCGGGGCCAGGGTTTCAGCCCCAGCATTTT; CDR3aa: CASSLDAGPGFQPQHF
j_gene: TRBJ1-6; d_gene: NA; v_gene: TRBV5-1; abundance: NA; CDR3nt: TGCGCCAGCAGCTTGGCCTCGGACCGGGGTTCACCCCTCCACTTT; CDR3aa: CASSLASDRGSPLHF
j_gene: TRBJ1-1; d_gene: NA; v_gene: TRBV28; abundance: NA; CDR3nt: TGTGCCAGCAGTCACCTTGGTGAGAGCACTGAAGCTTTCTTT; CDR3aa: CASSHLGESTEAFF
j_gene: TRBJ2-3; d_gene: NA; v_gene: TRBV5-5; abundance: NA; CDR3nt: TGTGCCAGCAGCCTAGACACAGGGGATACGCAGTATTTT; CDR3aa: CASSLDTGDTQYF
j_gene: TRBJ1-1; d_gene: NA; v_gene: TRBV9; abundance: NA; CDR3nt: TGTGCCAGCAGCGTAGTAATGAACACTGAAGCTTTCTTT; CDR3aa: CASSVVMNTEAFF
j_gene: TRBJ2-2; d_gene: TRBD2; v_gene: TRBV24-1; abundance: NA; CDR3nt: TGTGCCACCGAACTAGCGGGAGTGGAAACCGGGGAGCTGTTTTTT; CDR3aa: CATELAGVETGELFF
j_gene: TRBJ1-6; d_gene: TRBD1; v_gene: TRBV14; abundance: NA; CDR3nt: TGTGCCAGCAGCCTAGTACAGGGGAATTCACCCCTCCACTTT; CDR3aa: CASSLVQGNSPLHF
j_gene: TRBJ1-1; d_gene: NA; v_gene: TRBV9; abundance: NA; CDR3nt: TGTGCCAGCAGCCCCTACAAGGGGACTGAAGCTTTCTTT; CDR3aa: CASSPYKGTEAFF
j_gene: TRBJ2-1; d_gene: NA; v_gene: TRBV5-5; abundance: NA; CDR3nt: TGTGCCAGCAGCTGGCCGGAGTATGAGCAGTTCTTC; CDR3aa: CASSWPEYEQFF
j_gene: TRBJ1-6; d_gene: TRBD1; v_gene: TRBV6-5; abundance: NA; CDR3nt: TGTGCCAGCAGAGCCCGGGACAGGGATTCACCCCTCCACTTT; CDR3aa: CASRARDRDSPLHF
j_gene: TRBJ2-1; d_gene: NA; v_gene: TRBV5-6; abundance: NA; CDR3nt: TGTGCCAGCAGCTTAGCGGTTAGCTCCTACAATGAGCAGTTCTTC; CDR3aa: CASSLAVSSYNEQFF
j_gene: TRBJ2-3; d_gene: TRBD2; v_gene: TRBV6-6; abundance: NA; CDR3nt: TGTGCCAGCAGCGATAGCGGGGGCACAGATACGCAGTATTTT; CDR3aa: CASSDSGGTDTQYF
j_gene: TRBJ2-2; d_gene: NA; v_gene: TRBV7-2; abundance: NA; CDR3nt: TGTGCCAGCACCCACAGGGTGGTGGCGAACACCGGGGAGCTGTTTTTT; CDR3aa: CASTHRVVANTGELFF
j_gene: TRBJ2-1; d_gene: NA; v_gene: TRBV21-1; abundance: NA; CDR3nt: TGTGCCAGCAGCATAAACAGCCCAGGGGTCGGTGAGCAGTTCTTC; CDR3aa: CASSINSPGVGEQFF
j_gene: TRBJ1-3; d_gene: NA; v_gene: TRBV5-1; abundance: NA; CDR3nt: TGCGCCAGCAGCTTAGAAGGGGCTATCTCTGGAAACACCATATATTTT; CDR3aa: CASSLEGAISGNTIYF
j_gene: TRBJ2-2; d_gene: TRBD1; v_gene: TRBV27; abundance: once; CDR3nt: TGTGCCAGCAGTCATCCGACAGGGGTATGGACCGGGGAGCTGTTTTTT; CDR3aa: CASSHPTGVWTGELFF
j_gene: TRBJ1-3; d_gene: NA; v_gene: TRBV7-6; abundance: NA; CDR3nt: TGTGCCAGCAGCTTAGGAGGGAAGGGCTCTGGAAACACCATATATTTT; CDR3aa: CASSLGGKGSGNTIYF
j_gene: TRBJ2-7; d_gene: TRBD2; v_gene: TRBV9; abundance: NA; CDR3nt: TGTGCCAGCAGCGTAGGGACTAGCGGCACCTACGAGCAGTACTTC; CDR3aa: CASSVGTSGTYEQYF
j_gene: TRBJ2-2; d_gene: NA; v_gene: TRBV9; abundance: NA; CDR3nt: TGTGCCAGCAGCGTAGCGGGGTTAACCGGTAACACCGGGGAGCTGTTTTTT; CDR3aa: CASSVAGLTGNTGELFF
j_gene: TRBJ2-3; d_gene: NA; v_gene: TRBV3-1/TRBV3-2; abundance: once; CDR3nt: TGTGCCAGCAGCCAAGGGCGGCTTAAAGATACGCAGTATTTT; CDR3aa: CASSQGRLKDTQYF
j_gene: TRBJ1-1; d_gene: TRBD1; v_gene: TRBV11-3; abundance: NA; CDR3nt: TGTGCCAGCAGCCTCGGGACAGCCCGGAACACTGAAGCTTTCTTT; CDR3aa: CASSLGTARNTEAFF
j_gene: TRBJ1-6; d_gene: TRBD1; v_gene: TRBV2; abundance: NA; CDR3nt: TGTGCCAGCAGTCGCCTGACAGGGGCCAATTCACCCCTCCACTTT; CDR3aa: CASSRLTGANSPLHF
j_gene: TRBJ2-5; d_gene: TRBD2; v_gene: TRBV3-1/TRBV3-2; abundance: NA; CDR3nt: TGTGCCAGCAGCCAAATGTCCAGCGGGAGGGCCGGTGAGACCCAGTACTTC; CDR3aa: CASSQMSSGRAGETQYF
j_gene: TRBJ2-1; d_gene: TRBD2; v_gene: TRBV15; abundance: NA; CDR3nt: TGTGCCACCAGCAGAGATACAGCGGGAGATTATGAGCAGTTCTTC; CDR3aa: CATSRDTAGDYEQFF
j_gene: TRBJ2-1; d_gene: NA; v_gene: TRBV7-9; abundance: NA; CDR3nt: TGTGCCAGCAGCGTCACAGGGGGGGCTCGGTACAATGAGCAGTTCTTC; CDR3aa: CASSVTGGARYNEQFF